This TCR beta chain emerged from a study of blood T cell repertoires in COVID-19. Overall study: T cells, B-cell-depleted T cells, or PBMCs supplied cDNA or gDNA.

The CDR3 runs to 15 residues. The germline V gene has CDR1 LNHNV and CDR2 YYDKDF (reference sequence). Turning to this clone: One end of the junction does not line up with germline, which may come from a read error. The same CDR3 is also encoded by other DNA sequences in this sample.

In the original analysis: Reference gene primer amplification in the assay estimated nucleated cell counts. The table came from immunoSEQ multiplex PCR; TCRdb's copy has only in-frame clones and leaves some out. V, J and clone size derive from that table, while D and trimming were established from the DNA sequence. The sample carries about 190,000 clones, around 79% recorded once. The V gene is TRBV15, the J gene TRBJ1-5, with TRBD1 matching over 10 bases. Sequenced material: peripheral blood. The receptor was derived from a woman between 50 and 59 years old with acute or convalescent COVID-19. The CDR3 nucleotides read TGTGCCACTAGCAGAGGGGCGACAGGGGGCCAGCCCCAGCATTTT. Translating it yields CATSRGATGGQPQHF.